The T cell receptor beta chain described here comes from a study of radiotherapy plus CTLA-4 blockade in lung cancer. On the study more broadly: Objective responses emerged in 15% to 20% of patients, and over 30% attained disease control. Study outcomes and limitations: After radiotherapy and ipilimumab, tumor-derived clones expanded in peripheral blood.

CDR1 SGHDT and CDR2 YYEEEE come from the germline V gene. The CDR3 length is 15 residues. J was trimmed by 8 bases and V by 4 bases; bases with no gene match: 6. This clone was seen a few times. Its target is not known. Some clones are missing from TCRdb's copy, which holds only in-frame ones; the method was immunoSEQ multiplex PCR. This sample has about 48,000 clones; approximately 86% occur once, and the top ten carry 17%. The receptor was isolated from a human donor with non-small cell lung cancer that progressed on radiotherapy plus ipilimumab. Some clones in this sample may be carry-over from other donors' samples. This chain connects TRBV5-6 to TRBJ1-6; TRBD1 matches at 10 bases. Material: peripheral blood, obtained from a patient treated with radiotherapy plus ipilimumab. CDR3 amino acids: CASSAGQGVDSPLHF. CDR3 in DNA: TGTGCCAGCAGCGCCGGACAGGGGGTCGATTCACCCCTCCACTTT.